The 11 T cell receptor beta chains below all came from one sample that was sequenced in a study of Graves' ophthalmopathy and Graves' hyperthyroidism. Amplification of TCR beta CDR3 regions used RNA transcripts. RT-PCR with HTBI primers came first, then second-round multiplex PCR. TCRdb independently ran MiXCR on the multiplex PCR reads; one entry per CDR3 protein. Among about 620,000 distinct CDR3 sequences, about a fifth were seen once, and the ten largest hold more than 5.5%. Sequenced input: peripheral blood. The receptors originated from a woman in her late teens or twenties with stable Graves' hyperthyroidism. Some clones in this sample may be carry-over from other donors' samples.

V and J are TRBV28 and TRBJ2-5, with D perhaps matching TRBD1 or TRBD2 (5 bases each). The CDR3 extends over 15 amino acids. The germline V gene encodes CDR1 MDHEN and CDR2 SYDVKM. Deletions cut 7 bases from V and 1 base from J, with 16 bases between. CDR3 in DNA: TGTGCCAGCACCCCTCCGGGACGGCCCCAAGAGACCCAGTACTTC. Translation gives CASTPPGRPQETQYF.

There are many counts of this clonotype. The V and J genes are TRBV30 and TRBJ1-1; 10 positions match TRBD1. Trimming at V came to 7 bases and at J to 11 bases, leaving 16 bases not matched to a gene. The CDR3 spans 14 residues. Looked up from germline, CDR1 is GTSNPN and CDR2 is SVGIG (reference sequence). CDR3 protein: CASTPGQGIRLAFF. DNA for the CDR3: TGTGCCTCTACGCCGGGACAGGGGATAAGGCTGGCTTTCTTT. The full variable domain, rest sourced from reference TRBV30 and TRBJ1-1, is SQTIHQWPATLVQPVGSPLSLECTVEGTSNPNLYWYRQAAGRGLQLLFYSVGIGQISSEVPQNLSASRPQDRQFILSSKKLLLSDSGFYLCASTPGQGIRLAFFGQGTRLTVV.

The V gene is TRBV10-3, the J gene TRBJ2-5; TRBD2 agrees at 10 bases. V lost 3 bases and J lost 5; bases outside the gene matches: 6. The CDR3 totals 15 residues. Germline assignment: CDR1 ENHRY and CDR2 SYGVKD. DNA for the CDR3: TGTGCCATCAGTGAAGGTAGCGGGGGGAAGGAGACCCAGTACTTC. It encodes CAISEGSGGKETQYF.

This clonotype was seen many times. The rearrangement joins TRBV6-2 or TRBV6-3 to TRBJ1-1, with D unclear. Germline V gene data show CDR1 as MNHEY and CDR2 as SVGEGT. V gave up 3 bases and J gave up 3 bases, with 8 bases separating them. The CDR3 is 13 amino acids. The DNA for the CDR3 is TGTGCCAGCAGTTATGAGGAACACACTGAAGCTTTCTTT. This gives the protein CASSYEEHTEAFF.

This chain links TRBV3-1 with TRBJ2-7, with D maybe TRBD1 (6 bases). This CDR3 region has 13 residues. Germline CDR1 is LGHDT and CDR2 is YNNKEL (reference sequence). Trimming stripped 4 bases from V and 3 bases from J, with 10 bases between. CDR3 sequence reads: CASSPQGLYEQYF. DNA of the CDR3: TGTGCCAGCAGCCCACAGGGCCTCTACGAGCAGTACTTC.

This clonotype has a count of ten or more. The chain employs TRBV5-1 and TRBJ1-1; D remains ambiguous. Germline CDR1 is SGHRS and CDR2 is YFSETQ. This CDR3 contains 12 residues. Deletions cut 1 base from V and 8 bases from J, with 9 bases between. The CDR3, as DNA: TGCGCCAGCAGCTTGATTGGGTCAGAAGCTTTCTTT. It encodes CASSLIGSEAFF.

This clonotype has at least ten counts. The chain joins TRBV9 to TRBJ2-2; 8 bases line up with TRBD2. The CDR3 totals 15 residues. V shed 6 bases, J shed 7 bases, and the junction held 11 bases outside the gene matches. Germline V gene data show CDR1 as SGDLS and CDR2 as YYNGEE. The CDR3 here is CASTQRERGLGELFF. The CDR3 DNA follows: TGTGCCAGCACCCAAAGGGAGCGGGGGCTCGGGGAGCTGTTTTTT.

Comments on this clonotype: Given a much more abundant clone one base away, this may be a read error. This chain links TRBV11-2 with TRBJ2-2; perhaps TRBD2 as D (5 bases). CDR3 size: 13 residues. CDR1 and CDR2 (germline): SGHAT, FQNNGV. DNA for the CDR3: TGTGCCAGCAGCTTAGAGGCAGTTGGGGAGCTGTGTTTT. Protein sequence: CASSLEAVGELCF.

This clonotype has a count of ten or more. V and J are TRBV7-6 and TRBJ2-5; 14 bases are a match to TRBD2. Germline V CDR1 and CDR2: SGHVS, FNYEAQ. The trim removed 5 bases at V and 3 bases at J, leaving 8 bases unmatched. This CDR3 is 17 amino acids long. CDR3 nucleotide sequence: TGTGCCAGCAGCAGGAGGTTGACTAGCGGGGGGGAAGAGACCCAGTACTTC. Translating gives CASSRRLTSGGEETQYF.

This clonotype was seen many times. J is TRBJ2-6 and V is TRBV27; the D gene is possibly TRBD2 (6 bases). Deletions cut 6 bases from V and 3 bases from J, with 21 bases between. CDR1 and CDR2 from the germline V gene are MNHEY and SMNVEV (reference sequence). This CDR3 is 18 amino acids long. Written as DNA, the CDR3 is TGTGCCAGCAGCCTAAGCCCGGAGGGTTTGGGTGGGGCCAACGTCCTGACTTTC. Translation: CASSLSPEGLGGANVLTF.

Ten or more counts support this clonotype. This chain joins TRBV6-1 and TRBJ1-6; 7 bases are shared with TRBD1. V shed 7 bases and J 11 bases; nucleotides not matched to a gene: 14. The CDR3 has 15 amino acids. Looked up from germline, CDR1 is MNHNS and CDR2 is SASEGT. The chain's CDR3 is CASIQGGRRFTPLHF. In DNA form, the CDR3 reads TGTGCCAGCATCCAAGGGGGCAGAAGGTTTACACCCCTCCACTTT.